What follows are 32 T cell receptor beta chains derived from one specimen sequenced in a study of blood T cell repertoires in COVID-19. Sequencing was performed with immunoSEQ multiplex PCR; in TCRdb, only in-frame clones are kept and a portion is missing. The sample holds some 170,000 clones, 93% seen once. The specimen sequenced was peripheral blood. These receptors all come from a woman aged 55-69 years with COVID-19, enrolled during active disease.

The V and J genes are TRBV30 and TRBJ1-1; D possibly corresponds to TRBD1 (6 bases). The CDR3 spans 13 residues. Trimming shortened V by 1 base and J by 3 bases, and 9 bases separated the two germline ends. CDR1 is GTSNPN and CDR2 is SVGIG in the germline V gene (reference sequence). CDR3 sequence reads: CAWSARGDTEAFF. The CDR3 DNA sequence: TGTGCCTGGAGTGCCAGGGGAGACACTGAAGCTTTCTTT.

This clone was observed once. CDR3 amino acids: CASSLGHRGAKGYTF. The CDR3 nucleotides are TGTGCCAGCAGCTTGGGGCACAGGGGGGCGAAAGGCTACACCTTC. The V and J genes are TRBV7-2 and TRBJ1-2, with 8 bases identical to TRBD1. The CDR3 runs 15 residues. Germline CDR1 reads SGHTA; CDR2 reads FQGNSA. Germline trimming cut 3 bases from V and 8 bases from J; bases unmatched to any gene: 11.

With respect to this clone: Other DNA sequences in this sample translate to the same CDR3. V gene TRBV19 combines with J gene TRBJ1-1; D is uncertain. Trimming removed 6 bases at V and 3 bases at J, with 8 bases between. CDR3 size: 12 residues. Germline CDR1 LNHDA, CDR2 SQIVND (reference sequence). The CDR3 coding sequence is TGTGCCAGTAGAGACCGGGACACTGAAGCTTTCTTT. Its translation is CASRDRDTEAFF.

The chain uses TRBV9 and TRBJ1-5; D gene ambiguous. Germline CDR1 and CDR2: SGDLS and YYNGEE. The V and J ends lost 3 bases and 0 bases respectively, with 7 bases between them. This CDR3 has 14 residues. CDR3 loop: CASSAGDSNQPQHF. For the CDR3, the DNA is TGTGCCAGCAGCGCCGGGGATAGCAATCAGCCCCAGCATTTT.

This sequence joins TRBV7-8 and TRBJ1-1; 8 bases are a match to TRBD1. With V trimmed by 2 bases and J by 6 bases, 8 bases remained unmatched. The CDR3 loop spans 15 amino acids. CDR1 is SGHVS and CDR2 is FQNEAQ in the germline V gene. The CDR3 is CASSLPRQGSAEAFF. DNA of the CDR3: TGTGCCAGCAGCTTACCCCGACAGGGGTCAGCTGAAGCTTTCTTT. Drawing the rest from reference TRBV7-8 and TRBJ1-1, the complete variable domain is GAGVSQSPRYKVAKRGQDVALRCDPISGHVSLFWYQQALGQGPEFLTYFQNEAQLDKSGLPSDRFFAERPEGSVSTLKIQRTQQEDSAVYLCASSLPRQGSAEAFFGQGTRLTVV.

This clone was found once. The J gene is TRBJ2-5, the V gene TRBV6-5; tentative D call: TRBD2 (6 bases). Germline V gene data show CDR1 as MNHEY and CDR2 as SVGAGI. CDR3 length equals 13 residues. V dropped 4 bases and J dropped 3 bases, with 9 bases sitting between them. This CDR3 is CASSSGVKETQYF. The CDR3, as DNA: TGTGCCAGCAGTTCGGGAGTTAAAGAGACCCAGTACTTC.

This chain links TRBV7-2 with TRBJ1-1; a weak D match, TRBD1 (6 bases). Trimming took off 1 base at V and 3 bases at J, with 12 bases between the two ends. The CDR3 contains 15 residues. Germline V gives CDR1 SGHTA, CDR2 FQGNSA. CDR3 in amino acids: CASSLGQVMDTEAFF. The CDR3 coding sequence is TGTGCCAGCAGCTTAGGACAGGTGATGGACACTGAAGCTTTCTTT.

J is TRBJ1-3 and V is TRBV7-2; 7 bases are shared with TRBD1. The CDR3 has 15 amino acids. The germline gives CDR1 SGHTA, CDR2 FQGNSA. Trimming removed 5 bases from V and 0 bases from J; junction bases left unmatched: 4. The CDR3 sequence: CASSRRTGSGNTIYF. CDR3 nucleotide sequence: TGTGCCAGCAGCCGCAGGACAGGCTCTGGAAACACCATATATTTT.

This chain joins TRBV4-3 and TRBJ1-4; D may be TRBD1 (5 bases). Trimming pared 2 bases from V and 7 bases from J, leaving 11 bases between. Germline V lookup: CDR1 LGHNA, CDR2 YSLEER. This CDR3 contains 14 residues. As DNA, the CDR3 is TGCGCCAGCAGCCAACAGGGAAGGGGTGAAAAACTGTTTTTT. This translates into CASSQQGRGEKLFF.

CDR3 nucleotide sequence: TGCGCCAGCAGCCAAGCACCTAGCGGGGGTTACGAGCAGTACTTC. Residues: CASSQAPSGGYEQYF. This sequence joins TRBV4-1 and TRBJ2-7; 10 bases agree with TRBD2. V was clipped by 1 base and J by 4 bases; unmatched bases: 4. The germline gives CDR1 MGHRA, CDR2 YSYEKL. This CDR3 has 15 amino acids.

This chain connects TRBV9 to TRBJ2-3; the D gene is possibly TRBD2 (6 bases). The germline V and J ends were trimmed by 0 bases and 1 base, with 9 bases remaining between them. From germline, CDR1 is SGDLS and CDR2 YYNGEE. CDR3 length equals 15 residues. CDR3 amino acids: CASSVVGGGTDTQYF. CDR3 bases: TGTGCCAGCAGCGTAGTGGGCGGGGGCACAGATACGCAGTATTTT.

V is TRBV7-2 and J is TRBJ2-1; D possibly corresponds to TRBD2 (5 bases). Trimming took 4 bases from V and 1 from J, leaving 20 bases between them. CDR3 length equals 18 residues. Germline lookup yields CDR1 SGHTA and CDR2 FQGNSA. CDR3 sequence (DNA): TGTGCCAGCAGCTCAGGCTATCGGGGTATTGCTTCCTACAATGAGCAGTTCTTC. Translating it yields CASSSGYRGIASYNEQFF.

The chain joins TRBV5-1 to TRBJ1-3; weak D call: TRBD1 (6 bases). This CDR3 spans 15 amino acids. The V and J ends lost 4 bases and 0 bases respectively, with 11 bases between them. Germline loops: CDR1 SGHRS, CDR2 YFSETQ. CDR3 residues: CASSDPTGSGNTIYF. DNA for the CDR3: TGCGCCAGCAGCGACCCGACAGGCTCTGGAAACACCATATATTTT.

The CDR3 nucleotides read TGTGCCACCAGCAGAGCAACAGGCGGGGGCAATCAGCCCCAGCATTTT. As protein: CATSRATGGGNQPQHF. The V and J genes are TRBV15 and TRBJ1-5, with D perhaps matching TRBD1 (5 bases). The CDR3 is made up of 16 amino acids. Germline loops: CDR1 LNHNV, CDR2 YYDKDF (reference sequence). The V and J ends lost 1 base and 2 bases respectively, with 12 bases between them. Full variable domain (missing parts from reference TRBV15 and TRBJ1-5): DAMVIQNPRYQVTQFGKPVTLSCSQTLNHNVMYWYQQKSSQAPKLLFHYYDKDFNNEADTPDNFQSRRPNTSFCFLDIRSPGLGDTAMYLCATSRATGGGNQPQHFGDGTRLSIL.

The J gene is TRBJ2-5, the V gene TRBV9; 7 bases align to TRBD1. The CDR3 runs to 14 residues. Per germline, CDR1 SGDLS and CDR2 YYNGEE. J gave up 6 bases and V 4 bases, and 9 bases lay outside the gene matches. CDR3 DNA sequence: TGTGCCAGCAGCAACCGGGACAGCTTCCAGACCCAGTACTTC. Its translation is CASSNRDSFQTQYF.

CDR3 DNA sequence: TGTGCCAGCTTCAAGGTAGGCGCGGTTAACTATGGCTACACCTTC. Encoded protein: CASFKVGAVNYGYTF. The V gene is TRBV6-5, the J gene TRBJ1-2; D is unresolved. The CDR3 runs to 15 residues. V was trimmed by 8 bases and J by 1 base, leaving 17 bases between them. Germline CDR1 and CDR2: MNHEY and SVGAGI.

This rearrangement joins TRBV12-5 to TRBJ1-3; 8 bases map to TRBD1. Trimming removed 1 base from V and 1 base from J; junction bases left unmatched: 9. In germline, CDR1 is LGHNT, CDR2 FRNRAP. This CDR3 is built from 18 residues. This CDR3 reads CASGLAARTGLSGNTIYF. The CDR3 bases are TGTGCTAGTGGTTTGGCCGCCCGGACAGGGTTATCTGGAAACACCATATATTTT.

The chain joins TRBV12-3 or TRBV12-4 to TRBJ1-2; D is uncertain. V gave up 3 bases and J gave up 4 bases, with 9 bases separating them. The CDR3 totals 13 residues. The CDR3 here is CASSFRRSYGYTF. The CDR3 DNA is TGTGCCAGCAGTTTTCGTAGGAGCTATGGCTACACCTTC.

V and J are TRBV15 and TRBJ2-3; the match to TRBD2 covers 11 bases. Germline V gene lookup returns CDR1 LNHNV and CDR2 YYDKDF (reference sequence). The CDR3 totals 17 residues. The junction had 5 bases not matched to a gene; V was cut back by 1 base and J by 2 bases. CDR3 DNA sequence: TGTGCCACCAGCAGAGGGCCTAGCGGGGGGCCCACAGATACGCAGTATTTT. This sequence encodes CATSRGPSGGPTDTQYF.

A few counts support this clone. The chain joins TRBV15 to TRBJ1-1; 7 bases are shared with TRBD1. CDR1 and CDR2 (germline): LNHNV, YYDKDF (reference sequence). The CDR3 has 15 amino acids. Trimming removed 0 bases from V and 7 bases from J; junction bases left unmatched: 8. The CDR3, as DNA: TGTGCCACCAGCAGAGACTCCGGGACAGAGGATGAAGCTTTCTTT. This translates into CATSRDSGTEDEAFF. The whole variable domain, filled in from reference TRBV15 and TRBJ1-1, reads DAMVIQNPRYQVTQFGKPVTLSCSQTLNHNVMYWYQQKSSQAPKLLFHYYDKDFNNEADTPDNFQSRRPNTSFCFLDIRSPGLGDTAMYLCATSRDSGTEDEAFFGQGTRLTVV.

This chain connects TRBV11-2 to TRBJ1-2; D is unresolved. Germline CDR1 SGHAT, CDR2 FQNNGV. Trimming took 2 bases from V and 6 from J, leaving 10 bases between them. The CDR3 contains 13 residues. CDR3 region: CASSLLPIDGYTF. As DNA, the CDR3 is TGTGCCAGCAGCTTACTGCCTATCGATGGCTACACCTTC.

The chain links TRBV5-1 to TRBJ2-7; D might be TRBD1 (6 bases). Germline V gene lookup returns CDR1 SGHRS and CDR2 YFSETQ. The germline V and J ends were trimmed by 3 bases and 5 bases, with 15 bases remaining between them. The CDR3 has 14 amino acids. The CDR3 DNA is TGCGCCAGCAGCTCTAAACAGGGTTCCCACGAGCAGTACTTC. Translating gives CASSSKQGSHEQYF.

The V and J genes are TRBV30 and TRBJ1-1; D not resolved. CDR1 is GTSNPN and CDR2 is SVGIG in the germline V gene (reference sequence). V was shortened by 1 base and J by 0 bases, with 6 bases between the two germline ends. This CDR3 contains 13 residues. As DNA, the CDR3 is TGTGCCTGGAGTGAACAGTTGAACACTGAAGCTTTCTTT. It is translated as CAWSEQLNTEAFF. Together with reference TRBV30 and TRBJ1-1, the CDR3 gives the full variable domain: SQTIHQWPATLVQPVGSPLSLECTVEGTSNPNLYWYRQAAGRGLQLLFYSVGIGQISSEVPQNLSASRPQDRQFILSSKKLLLSDSGFYLCAWSEQLNTEAFFGQGTRLTVV.

The V gene is TRBV4-2, the J gene TRBJ2-1, with a possible D match to TRBD2 (6 bases). V lost 1 base and J 8 bases, leaving 18 bases between the germline ends. CDR3 length equals 16 residues. CDR1 and CDR2 from the germline V gene are LGHNA and YNFKEQ. CDR3 loop: CASSQALAGRAYEQFF. CDR3 in DNA: TGTGCCAGCAGCCAAGCCCTGGCGGGGCGGGCTTATGAGCAGTTCTTC.

V usage is TRBV18 and J usage is TRBJ1-5; TRBD1 matches at 9 bases. V was clipped by 2 bases and J by 2 bases; unmatched bases: 7. This CDR3 region has 17 residues. CDR1 and CDR2 from the germline V gene are KGHSH and LQKENI. The CDR3 region is CASSPSPTGGGNQPQHF. The CDR3 bases are TGTGCCAGCTCACCATCTCCTACAGGGGGCGGCAATCAGCCCCAGCATTTT.

A few counts support this clone. This chain connects TRBV3-1 (or the pseudogene TRBV3-2) to TRBJ1-3; D possibly corresponds to TRBD1 (5 bases). The V end was cut by 7 bases, the J end by 4 bases, with 14 bases between. Germline assignment: CDR1 LGHDT and CDR2 YNNKEL (reference sequence). CDR3 length: 14 residues. DNA for the CDR3: TGTGCCAGCACTGACAGATTACGGGGAAACACCATATATTTT. Its translation: CASTDRLRGNTIYF.

In nucleotides, the CDR3 is TGTGCCAGCAGGGTCAATCCATTGGGACTCTTGAACACTGAAGCTTTCTTT. This codes for CASRVNPLGLLNTEAFF. The chain is built from TRBV2 and TRBJ1-1, with D perhaps TRBD1 (5 bases). Germline V gene sequence: CDR1 SNHLY, CDR2 FYNNEI. This CDR3 comprises 17 residues. V was trimmed by 6 bases and J by 0 bases, leaving 20 bases between them.

The chain employs TRBV10-3 and TRBJ1-2; no clear D gene. The CDR3 extends over 14 amino acids. The V and J ends lost 5 bases and 1 base respectively, with 11 bases between them. The germline V gene has CDR1 ENHRY and CDR2 SYGVKD. Here the CDR3 reads CAISSGEGNYGYTF. The CDR3 DNA follows: TGTGCCATCAGTTCCGGTGAGGGTAACTATGGCTACACCTTC.

The chain employs TRBV19 and TRBJ1-6; 9 bases are a match to TRBD1. V trimming: 7 bases; J trimming: 10 bases; junction bases outside the gene matches: 5. This CDR3 is 13 amino acids long. Germline V gene lookup returns CDR1 LNHDA and CDR2 SQIVND (reference sequence). CDR3 nucleotide sequence: TGTGCCAGTAAGGACAGGGGAGGCTCACCCCTCCACTTT. The encoded protein is CASKDRGGSPLHF.

This chain joins TRBV5-6 and TRBJ1-1; 7 bases fit TRBD1. V was clipped by 4 bases and J by 2 bases; unmatched bases: 8. CDR3 length: 15 residues. Looked up from germline, CDR1 is SGHDT and CDR2 is YYEEEE. CDR3 in DNA: TGTGCCAGCAGCCAGGGACAGCGGTTTAACACTGAAGCTTTCTTT. It translates to CASSQGQRFNTEAFF.

V is TRBV12-3 or TRBV12-4 and J is TRBJ2-7, with D possibly being TRBD1 (5 bases). The CDR3 is made up of 12 amino acids. The V gene lost 3 bases and the J gene lost 3 bases, with 6 bases spanning the gap. The CDR3 region is CASSLQGYEQYF. The DNA for the CDR3 is TGTGCCAGCAGTTTGCAGGGCTACGAGCAGTACTTC.

This chain uses TRBV11-2 with TRBJ2-7; 11 nucleotides line up with TRBD2. Looked up from germline, CDR1 is SGHAT and CDR2 is FQNNGV. With 3 bases clipped from V and 3 bases from J, the junction kept 4 bases outside the gene matches. The CDR3 is 15 residues long. The DNA of the CDR3 is TGTGCCAGCAGCTTTCTCACTAGCGGGGGCTACGAGCAGTACTTC. This sequence encodes CASSFLTSGGYEQYF.